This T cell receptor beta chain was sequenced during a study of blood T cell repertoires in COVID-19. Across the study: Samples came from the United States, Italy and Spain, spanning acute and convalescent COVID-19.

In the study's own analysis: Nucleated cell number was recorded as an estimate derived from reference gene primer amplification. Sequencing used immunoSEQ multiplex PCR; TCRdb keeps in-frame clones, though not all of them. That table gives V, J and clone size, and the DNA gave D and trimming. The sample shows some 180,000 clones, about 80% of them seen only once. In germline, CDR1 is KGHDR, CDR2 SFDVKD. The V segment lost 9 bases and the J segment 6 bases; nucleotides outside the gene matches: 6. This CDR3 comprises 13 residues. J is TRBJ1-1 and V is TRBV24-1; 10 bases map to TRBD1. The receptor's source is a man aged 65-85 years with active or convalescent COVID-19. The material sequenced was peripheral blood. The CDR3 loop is CATRDRGVAEAFF. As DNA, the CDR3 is TGTGCCACCCGGGACAGGGGAGTCGCTGAAGCTTTCTTT.